A single sample is the source of the 10 T cell receptor beta chains below, sequenced in a study of OX40 agonist ivuxolimab in advanced cancers. Profiled with immunoSEQ multiplex PCR; TCRdb holds only in-frame clones, not every one. The sample has about 24,000 clones; 85% to 90% are singletons. The sample in question was CD4+ or CD8+ T cells sorted from blood, obtained in a trial of the OX40 agonist ivuxolimab. The receptors were gathered from an adult with an advanced solid tumor such as melanoma, head and neck, liver or kidney cancer.

CDR3: CAAKGQGYAEQYF. As DNA, the CDR3 is TGTGCCGCAAAGGGACAGGGGTACGCCGAGCAGTACTTC. The gene calls are TRBV10-3 and TRBJ2-5, with 10 bases fitting TRBD1. The J call is doubtful: the DNA matches TRBJ2-7 better. CDR3 length: 13 amino acids. Germline-derived CDR1 and CDR2 are ENHRY and SYGVKD.

The chain recombines TRBV2 with TRBJ1-5, with D uncertain. The CDR3 sequence is 15 residues long. V dropped 2 bases and J dropped 7 bases, with 15 bases sitting between them. Germline lookup yields CDR1 SNHLY and CDR2 FYNNEI. The CDR3 bases are TGTGCCAGCAGTGAAAGTCAGGCCCTAGGGCAGCCCCAGCATTTT. It encodes CASSESQALGQPQHF.

The chain couples TRBV19 to TRBJ1-1; D unclear. The CDR3 runs to 17 residues. Germline CDR1 reads LNHDA; CDR2 reads SQIVND (reference sequence). Trimming removed 3 bases from V and 1 base from J, with 18 bases in between. In DNA, the CDR3 is TGTGCCAGTAGTATTGAGGGTTGGAGACAACCGAACACTGAAGCTTTCTTT. It translates to CASSIEGWRQPNTEAFF.

V usage is TRBV25-1 and J usage is TRBJ1-6; TRBD1 might be the D (5 bases). Germline lookup yields CDR1 MGHDK and CDR2 SYGVNS. CDR3 length equals 13 residues. V shed 2 bases and J shed 9 bases, with 8 bases lying between them. CDR3 region: CASSERRGSPLHF. In DNA form, the CDR3 reads TGTGCCAGCAGTGAACGGAGGGGTTCACCCCTCCACTTT. Combining the CDR3 with reference TRBV25-1 and TRBJ1-6 gives the whole variable domain EADIYQTPRYLVIGTGKKITLECSQTMGHDKMYWYQQDPGMELHLIHYSYGVNSTEKGDLSSESTVSRIRTEHFPLTLESARPSHTSQYLCASSERRGSPLHFGNGTRLTVT.

The V and J genes are TRBV9 and TRBJ2-7; no firm D call. The V gene lost 0 bases and the J gene lost 2 bases, with 12 bases spanning the gap. The CDR3 runs to 15 residues. Germline V gene data show CDR1 as SGDLS and CDR2 as YYNGEE. The CDR3 DNA sequence: TGTGCCAGCAGCGTAGAGGTGGGGTTTCCCTACGAGCAGTACTTC. It encodes CASSVEVGFPYEQYF.

The rearrangement links TRBV5-1 to TRBJ2-2, with 9 bases fitting TRBD1. Unmatched junction bases numbered 4, after V lost 0 bases and J lost 7 bases. Germline V gene sequence: CDR1 SGHRS, CDR2 YFSETQ. The CDR3 totals 15 residues. CDR3 sequence: CASSLDRGRSGELFF. The DNA for the CDR3 is TGCGCCAGCAGCTTGGACAGGGGGCGGAGCGGGGAGCTGTTTTTT.

The chain combines TRBV27 with TRBJ2-1, with TRBD2 matching over 9 bases. The CDR3 contains 19 residues. Germline CDR1 reads MNHEY; CDR2 reads SMNVEV (reference sequence). V was clipped by 5 bases and J by 3 bases; unmatched bases: 17. The CDR3: CASSRSSGRGGSFYNEQFF. The CDR3 nucleotides are TGTGCCAGCAGTCGCTCCTCCGGGCGGGGGGGTTCCTTCTACAATGAGCAGTTCTTC.

The rearrangement uses TRBV5-8 and TRBJ2-1; weak D call: TRBD2 (5 bases). Trimming left V 4 bases short and J 8 bases short, with 7 bases between. The CDR3 contains 11 residues. Per the germline V gene, CDR1 is SGHTS and CDR2 is YDEGEE. CDR3 loop: CASSLADEQFF. The CDR3 coding sequence is TGTGCCAGCAGCCTAGCCGATGAGCAGTTCTTC.

The chain employs TRBV5-1 and TRBJ2-3; 12 positions agree with TRBD2. V lost 0 bases, J lost 3 bases, and 8 bases stayed unmatched. The CDR3 consists of 18 residues. CDR1 is SGHRS, CDR2 YFSETQ, per germline. The CDR3 is CASSLGPRLAGVTDTQYF. The CDR3 bases are TGCGCCAGCAGCTTGGGCCCTAGACTAGCGGGAGTGACAGATACGCAGTATTTT.

The genes are TRBV5-6 and TRBJ1-2, with 7 bases aligning to TRBD1. From germline, CDR1 is SGHDT and CDR2 YYEEEE. V shed 4 bases, J shed 2 bases, and the junction held 2 bases outside the gene matches. CDR3 length: 13 residues. CDR3 loop: CASSQDRNYGYTF. The CDR3 DNA follows: TGTGCCAGCAGCCAGGACAGGAACTATGGCTACACCTTC.